These 3 T cell receptor beta chains were sequenced from one sample in a study of stem cell transplantation in POMP-related autoinflammatory disease. Measured with immunoSEQ multiplex PCR; TCRdb has only the in-frame clones, and not every one. The sample consists of some 10,000 clones, about four fifths of them appearing once. Sequencing was performed on CD4+ T cells from PBMCs, taken after stem cell transplantation. These receptors all come from a human patient with POMP-related autoinflammation and immune dysregulation (PRAID). The T cells may partly be graft donor cells.

This rearrangement joins TRBV2 to TRBJ2-1; 7 nucleotides agree with TRBD1. The CDR3 has 14 residues. From germline, CDR1 is SNHLY and CDR2 FYNNEI. The V and J ends lost 8 bases and 1 base, in that order; junction bases with no gene match: 5. CDR3 in amino acids: CASYTGVSYNEQFF. The CDR3 DNA follows: TGTGCCAGCTACACAGGGGTATCCTACAATGAGCAGTTCTTC. Full variable domain (remainder filled in from reference TRBV2 and TRBJ2-1): EPEVTQTPSHQVTQMGQEVILRCVPISNHLYFYWYRQILGQKVEFLVSFYNNEISEKSEIFDDQFSVERPDGSNFTLKIRSTKLEDSAMYFCASYTGVSYNEQFFGPGTRLTVL.

For this clone: An end of the junction does not agree with germline; a read error may underlie this. The chain carries TRBV12-5 and TRBJ2-1; D not resolved. The CDR3 sequence is 13 residues long. The germline CDR1 and CDR2 sequences are LGHNT and FRNRAP. This CDR3 is CASGLRAEAPRIF. The CDR3, as DNA: TGTGCTAGTGGTTTGCGGGCCGAGGCCCCGCGGATCTTC. Full variable domain (outside the CDR3, taken from reference TRBV12-5 and TRBJ2-1): DARVTQTPRHKVTEMGQEVTMRCQPILGHNTVFWYRQTMMQGLELLAYFRNRAPLDDSGMPKDRFSAEMPDATLATLKIQPSEPRDSAVYFCASGLRAEAPRIFGPGTRLTVL.

V usage is TRBV7-9 and J usage is TRBJ2-1, with D possibly matching TRBD2 (6 bases). Trimming left V 5 bases short and J 7 bases short, with 12 bases between. The CDR3 length is 13 residues. Germline V CDR1 and CDR2: SEHNR, FQNEAQ (reference sequence). The CDR3 spells CASSPTRINEQFF. CDR3 in DNA: TGTGCCAGCAGCCCGACTAGGATTAATGAGCAGTTCTTC.